The next 28 T cell receptor beta chains were all read from a single sample in a study of beta chain features in type 1 diabetes. Sequenced material consisted of expressed TCRB transcripts (all of the isolated RNA was reverse transcribed). Produced via immunoSEQ multiplex PCR; TCRdb's table is partial and in-frame only. The sample lists about 620,000 clones, about a sixth occurring once. Sequenced: naive CD4+ T cells from blood. The receptor source for this set is a man aged 18 to 29 in good health.

This clone showed up just a few times. V gene TRBV29-1 combines with J gene TRBJ2-5; 7 positions agree with TRBD1. TRBJ2-7 explains the end of the DNA better; the J call may be wrong. Germline V gives CDR1 SQVTM, CDR2 ANQGSEA. The CDR3 loop spans 16 amino acids. CDR3 amino acids: CSVHLPGQKPSYEQYF. DNA for the CDR3: TGCAGCGTCCACCTCCCGGGACAGAAACCCTCCTACGAGCAGTACTTC.

This clone was seen a handful of times. The chain links TRBV18 to TRBJ2-2, with 11 positions matching TRBD2. V shed 6 bases, J shed 1 base, and the junction held 7 bases outside the gene matches. Germline V CDR1 and CDR2: KGHSH, LQKENI. The length of the CDR3 is 17 residues. The CDR3: CASSAGTSGMNTGELFF. The CDR3 region has the DNA TGTGCCAGCTCGGCCGGGACTAGCGGAATGAACACCGGGGAGCTGTTTTTT.

This clone was recorded a few times. For the CDR3, the DNA is TGTGCCAGCAGCCTACAGCTAGCCAAAAACATTCAGTACTTC. It encodes CASSLQLAKNIQYF. The V call is TRBV7-2, the J call TRBJ2-4, with D unresolved. V was trimmed by 5 bases and J by 0 bases, leaving 8 bases between them. This CDR3 contains 14 residues. The germline V gene has CDR1 SGHTA and CDR2 FQGNSA.

This chain joins TRBV6-6 and TRBJ2-7, with D hard to call. The CDR3 consists of 12 residues. The V and J ends lost 5 bases and 2 bases respectively, with 7 bases between them. CDR1 is MNHNY, CDR2 SVGAGI, per germline (reference sequence). The CDR3 is CASSRTPYEQYF. CDR3 bases: TGTGCCAGCAGTAGAACACCCTACGAGCAGTACTTC.

The chain joins TRBV28 to TRBJ1-4; tentatively, D is TRBD1 (5 bases). Germline V gene lookup returns CDR1 MDHEN and CDR2 SYDVKM. The CDR3 sequence is 15 residues long. V lost 4 bases and J lost 4, with 13 bases in between. The CDR3 sequence: CASSSPGTDNEKLFF. The CDR3 nucleotides read TGTGCCAGCAGTTCACCCGGGACTGATAATGAAAAACTGTTTTTT.

V and J are TRBV4-3 and TRBJ2-7; unclear D gene. The CDR3 consists of 16 residues. V was trimmed by 0 bases and J by 3 bases, leaving 15 bases between them. Looked up from germline, CDR1 is LGHNA and CDR2 is YSLEER. CDR3 in amino acids: CASSQDTSQDLYEQYF. CDR3 sequence (DNA): TGCGCCAGCAGCCAAGATACCAGCCAAGACCTCTACGAGCAGTACTTC.

This clone has only a few counts. The chain links TRBV20-1 to TRBJ1-2, with no clear D. The V end lost 3 bases, the J end lost 7 bases, and 9 bases lay between the germline ends. The germline V gene encodes CDR1 DFQATT and CDR2 SNEGSKA (reference sequence). The CDR3 runs to 11 residues. CDR3 bases: TGCAGTGCTAGTAATCTGGCTGGCTACACCTTC. Translating it yields CSASNLAGYTF.

A few counts support this clone. The same CDR3 also results from other DNA sequences found in this sample. This sequence joins TRBV7-2 and TRBJ2-5; TRBD2 agrees at 9 bases. The CDR3 length is 14 residues. Germline-derived CDR1 and CDR2 are SGHTA and FQGNSA. With 1 base clipped from V and 5 bases from J, the junction kept 2 bases outside the gene matches. This CDR3 reads CASSLEAGGETQYF. The CDR3 DNA follows: TGTGCCAGCAGCTTAGAGGCGGGGGGGGAGACCCAGTACTTC.

This chain connects TRBV28 to TRBJ1-5; the D gene is possibly TRBD1 (5 bases). The CDR3 length is 14 residues. Germline V gene sequence: CDR1 MDHEN, CDR2 SYDVKM. The V gene lost 5 bases and the J gene lost 4 bases, with 12 bases spanning the gap. The CDR3, as DNA: TGTGCCAGCAGTCTCACTAGGGGTAATCAGCCCCAGCATTTT. Translation gives CASSLTRGNQPQHF.

This clone was observed a few times. This chain joins TRBV10-3 and TRBJ2-7, with no clear D. The CDR3 is 12 residues long. V was trimmed by 2 bases and J by 5 bases, leaving 7 bases between them. Germline V gene lookup returns CDR1 ENHRY and CDR2 SYGVKD. Here the CDR3 DNA reads TGTGCCATCAGTGAGAGTGGGGACGAGCAGTACTTC. Translation: CAISESGDEQYF.

The chain is built from TRBV28 and TRBJ2-5; 8 bases agree with TRBD2. CDR3 length: 14 residues. V lost 3 bases and J lost 3; bases outside the gene matches: 3. Germline V gene sequence: CDR1 MDHEN, CDR2 SYDVKM. CDR3 nucleotides: TGTGCCAGCAGTTTGTATAGCGGGAAAGAGACCCAGTACTTC. It codes for CASSLYSGKETQYF.

This clone was seen a handful of times. CDR3 coding DNA: TGCGCCAGCAGCCAAGGAGGGTTGTCAACTAATGAAAAACTGTTTTTT. Protein: CASSQGGLSTNEKLFF. V usage is TRBV4-3 and J usage is TRBJ1-4; D unresolved. V lost 1 base, J lost 0 bases, and 9 bases lay in between. Germline V CDR1 and CDR2: LGHNA, YSLEER. The CDR3 spans 16 residues.

Only a few counts were recorded for this clone. V is TRBV7-9 and J is TRBJ1-2; 7 bases align to TRBD1. Unmatched junction bases numbered 13, after V lost 5 bases and J lost 7 bases. CDR3 size: 15 residues. Per the germline V gene, CDR1 is SEHNR and CDR2 is FQNEAQ (reference sequence). The DNA of the CDR3 is TGTGCCAGCAGCGCGACAGGGAACCCTTCTATTGGCTACACCTTC. This encodes CASSATGNPSIGYTF.

This clone was found a few times. The rearrangement joins TRBV6-5 to TRBJ1-6; 7 bases map to TRBD1. This CDR3 is built from 13 residues. From germline, CDR1 is MNHEY and CDR2 SVGAGI. Trimming took 6 bases from V and 11 from J; bases not matched to a gene: 7. The DNA of the CDR3 is TGTGCCAGCAGCCTTGACAGGGCCGCACCCCTCCACTTT. It specifies CASSLDRAAPLHF.

The chain employs TRBV29-1 and TRBJ1-2; unclear D gene. Deletions cut 5 bases from V and 1 base from J, with 23 bases between. Germline V gives CDR1 SQVTM, CDR2 ANQGSEA. CDR3 length: 17 residues. CDR3 in amino acids: CSVIRLRVRSYNYGYTF. The CDR3 bases are TGCAGCGTTATCCGACTCCGGGTCCGTTCTTATAACTATGGCTACACCTTC. The whole variable domain, remainder taken from reference TRBV29-1 and TRBJ1-2, is SAVISQKPSRDICQRGTSLTIQCQVDSQVTMMFWYRQQPGQSLTLIATANQGSEATYESGFVIDKFPISRPNLTFSTLTVSNMSPEDSSIYLCSVIRLRVRSYNYGYTFGSGTRLTVV.

There are a few counts of this clone. The chain has TRBV7-9 and TRBJ1-4; D is unresolved. CDR3 length equals 15 residues. V was trimmed by 5 bases and J by 1 base, leaving 11 bases between them. Germline V gene lookup returns CDR1 SEHNR and CDR2 FQNEAQ (reference sequence). The CDR3 protein is CASSQGLLTNEKLFF. CDR3 coding DNA: TGTGCCAGCAGCCAAGGACTGCTAACTAATGAAAAACTGTTTTTT.

The rearrangement uses TRBV29-1 and TRBJ2-1, with unresolved D. The CDR3 contains 13 residues. V was clipped by 2 bases and J by 4 bases, with 9 bases between them. The germline V gene encodes CDR1 SQVTM and CDR2 ANQGSEA. The CDR3 loop is CSVERQSYNEQFF. DNA of the CDR3: TGCAGCGTTGAAAGGCAGTCGTACAATGAGCAGTTCTTC.

This clone was observed a few times. The V call is TRBV6-5, the J call TRBJ2-1, with a tentative D call TRBD1 (6 bases). The CDR3 sequence is 9 residues long. Germline V gives CDR1 MNHEY, CDR2 SVGAGI. DNA for the CDR3: TGTCCAGGGGTTTCTGAGCAGTTCTTC. Its protein product is CPGVSEQFF.

This clone was detected a few times. The same CDR3 arises from other DNA sequences in this sample as well. The V and J genes are TRBV5-1 and TRBJ2-7; D ambiguous. V lost 1 base, J lost 4 bases, and 6 bases lay in between. CDR1 is SGHRS, CDR2 YFSETQ, per germline. This CDR3 spans 12 amino acids. The CDR3 spells CASSLLGYEQYF. As DNA, the CDR3 is TGCGCCAGCAGCTTGTTAGGGTACGAGCAGTACTTC.

This clone was counted between two and nine times. This CDR3 is also generated by other DNA sequences in the sample. The chain has TRBV7-2 and TRBJ1-5; no clear D gene. This CDR3 spans 14 amino acids. The V and J ends lost 4 bases and 4 bases respectively, with 11 bases between them. The germline CDR1 and CDR2 sequences are SGHTA and FQGNSA. This CDR3 reads CASSSRVSNQPQHF. The CDR3 bases are TGTGCCAGCAGCTCCCGGGTTTCAAATCAGCCCCAGCATTTT.

The V call is TRBV7-8, the J call TRBJ1-1; D gene unclear. Per the germline V gene, CDR1 is SGHVS and CDR2 is FQNEAQ. The CDR3 loop spans 15 amino acids. Between the trimmed V and J ends, which lost 0 bases and 2 bases, there was a span of 10 bases. The CDR3 nucleotides are TGTGCCAGCAGCTTAGCCGTCATGGTAAACACTGAAGCTTTCTTT. This gives the protein CASSLAVMVNTEAFF.

In this sample, this clone turned up many times. The chain couples TRBV10-3 to TRBJ2-5, with 10 bases identical to TRBD2. V trimming: 1 base; J trimming: 2 bases; junction bases outside the gene matches: 4. The CDR3 covers 16 residues. The germline V gene has CDR1 ENHRY and CDR2 SYGVKD. The CDR3 protein is CAISEWGLAQQETQYF. The DNA for the CDR3 is TGTGCCATCAGTGAGTGGGGACTAGCGCAACAAGAGACCCAGTACTTC.

V gene TRBV7-2 combines with J gene TRBJ1-1, with D perhaps TRBD1 (6 bases). Trimming removed 6 bases at V and 0 bases at J, with 14 bases between. CDR1 and CDR2 (germline): SGHTA, FQGNSA. CDR3 length: 15 amino acids. The CDR3 loop is CASREQGRVNTEAFF. The CDR3 region has the DNA TGTGCCAGCAGGGAACAGGGAAGGGTGAACACTGAAGCTTTCTTT.

Remarks on this clone: This sample includes further DNA sequences coding for the same CDR3. This sequence joins TRBV10-3 and TRBJ2-7; unclear D gene. The CDR3 has 12 amino acids. Trimming shortened V by 8 bases and J by 0 bases, and 8 bases separated the two germline ends. CDR1 is ENHRY, CDR2 SYGVKD, per germline. In nucleotides, the CDR3 is TGTGCCATCCGCGGTACCTCCTACGAGCAGTACTTC. Its protein is CAIRGTSYEQYF.

This clone showed up just a few times. The rearrangement uses TRBV5-1 and TRBJ1-5; D uncertain. Germline CDR1 is SGHRS and CDR2 is YFSETQ. The CDR3 is made up of 14 amino acids. V was shortened by 4 bases and J by 5 bases, with 13 bases between the two germline ends. The CDR3 bases are TGCGCCAGCAGCCTTACAGTGGGGTATCAGCCCCAGCATTTT. It codes for CASSLTVGYQPQHF.

This CDR3 is CASSLADRGGDEQFF. In DNA, the CDR3 is TGTGCCAGCAGCTTAGCGGACAGGGGAGGGGATGAGCAGTTCTTC. The V call is TRBV7-9, the J call TRBJ2-1; 9 bases are a match to TRBD1. Germline loops: CDR1 SEHNR, CDR2 FQNEAQ (reference sequence). The junction had 5 bases not matched to a gene; V was cut back by 0 bases and J by 8 bases. The CDR3 covers 15 residues. Full variable domain (remainder filled in from reference TRBV7-9 and TRBJ2-1): DTGVSQNPRHKITKRGQNVTFRCDPISEHNRLYWYRQTLGQGPEFLTYFQNEAQLEKSRLLSDRFSAERPKGSFSTLEIQRTEQGDSAMYLCASSLADRGGDEQFFGPGTRLTVL.

In its sample, this clone was seen a few times. This chain uses TRBV5-1 with TRBJ2-7; 9 bases align to TRBD1. The germline V gene encodes CDR1 SGHRS and CDR2 YFSETQ. The CDR3 spans 14 residues. V trimming: 2 bases; J trimming: 4 bases; junction bases outside the gene matches: 4. The CDR3 DNA sequence: TGCGCCAGCAGCTTTGGGACAGGGCCGTACGAGCAGTACTTC. Its protein product is CASSFGTGPYEQYF.

The gene calls are TRBV9 and TRBJ2-5; perhaps TRBD2 as D (5 bases). Judging by the DNA end, TRBJ2-7 fits better; the J call may be wrong. This CDR3 has 18 residues. Germline values: CDR1 SGDLS, CDR2 YYNGEE. The CDR3 here is CASSVGSHRERSLYEQYF. CDR3 DNA: TGTGCCAGCAGCGTAGGGTCCCATCGGGAACGGTCTCTCTACGAGCAGTACTTC.